These 9 T cell receptor beta chains share one sample of origin, sequenced in a study of blood T cell repertoires in COVID-19. Assay: immunoSEQ multiplex PCR; the TCRdb copy retains only in-frame clones and omits some. The repertoire holds about 180,000 clones, approximately 82% seen once, with about 11% in the top ten. The sequenced sample consisted of peripheral blood. Receptor source: a woman older than 75 with active or convalescent COVID-19.

The rearrangement uses TRBV9 and TRBJ2-7; 10 nucleotides match TRBD2. Trimming at V came to 3 bases and at J to 7 bases, leaving 13 bases not matched to a gene. Germline V lookup: CDR1 SGDLS, CDR2 YYNGEE. The CDR3 has 16 residues. CDR3 nucleotides: TGTGCCAGCAGCGCCCATGCTAGCGGGAGTGGAGGGGAGCAGTACTTC. Translating it yields CASSAHASGSGGEQYF. The full variable domain, with the rest looked up from reference TRBV9 and TRBJ2-7, is DSGVTQTPKHLITATGQRVTLRCSPRSGDLSVYWYQQSLDQGLQFLIQYYNGEERAKGNILERFSAQQFPDLHSELNLSSLELGDSALYFCASSAHASGSGGEQYFGPGTRLTVT.

This clone was seen once. V usage is TRBV7-3 and J usage is TRBJ2-5; D is perhaps TRBD2 (6 bases). V was pared by 2 bases and J by 5 bases, with 12 bases between. CDR1 and CDR2 (germline): SGHTA, FQGTGA. CDR3 length equals 14 residues. The CDR3 is CASSLGGSGETQYF. The CDR3 bases are TGTGCCAGCAGCTTAGGTGGGAGCGGGGAGACCCAGTACTTC.

This clone was counted only a few times. This rearrangement joins TRBV6-1 to TRBJ1-1, with no clear D. Germline CDR1 is MNHNS and CDR2 is SASEGT. V lost 2 bases to trimming and J lost 1 base, with 5 bases between them. The CDR3 covers 13 residues. CDR3 in amino acids: CASSEQKNTEAFF. The CDR3 region has the DNA TGTGCCAGCAGTGAACAGAAGAACACTGAAGCTTTCTTT.

This CDR3 reads CASSELDGDTDTQYF. DNA for the CDR3: TGCGCCAGCAGTGAGCTAGACGGAGATACAGATACGCAGTATTTT. This chain uses TRBV10-1 with TRBJ2-3, with D unclear. Trimming shortened V by 2 bases and J by 3 bases, and 12 bases separated the two germline ends. Germline values: CDR1 WNHNN, CDR2 SYGVQD (reference sequence). This CDR3 contains 15 residues.

This clone was detected only once. The gene calls are TRBV5-1 and TRBJ2-3, with D possibly matching TRBD2 (5 bases). The V and J ends lost 5 bases and 2 bases respectively, with 12 bases between them. From germline, CDR1 is SGHRS and CDR2 YFSETQ. This CDR3 region has 14 residues. The CDR3 DNA is TGCGCCAGCAGTGATAGTAGCGACACAGATACGCAGTATTTT. Translation gives CASSDSSDTDTQYF.

The chain couples TRBV19 to TRBJ2-3; TRBD1 is a possible D gene (6 bases). Germline CDR1 is LNHDA and CDR2 is SQIVND (reference sequence). The CDR3 has 16 amino acids. With 3 bases removed from V and 0 bases from J, the gap between germline ends came to 13 bases. The CDR3 spells CASSMLGQPSTDTQYF. The CDR3 DNA reads TGTGCCAGTAGTATGCTCGGACAGCCTAGCACAGATACGCAGTATTTT. The complete variable domain, with remaining parts taken from reference TRBV19 and TRBJ2-3, reads DGGITQSPKYLFRKEGQNVTLSCEQNLNHDAMYWYRQDPGQGLRLIYYSQIVNDFQKGDIAEGYSVSREKKESFPLTVTSAQKNPTAFYLCASSMLGQPSTDTQYFGPGTRLTVL.

The chain recombines TRBV5-1 with TRBJ2-3; a weak D match, TRBD1 (6 bases). V was shortened by 7 bases and J by 5 bases, with 14 bases between the two germline ends. Germline CDR1 SGHRS, CDR2 YFSETQ. The CDR3 spans 13 residues. The CDR3 DNA sequence: TGCGCCAGCGGTGGGGGCTTCCAAGATACGCAGTATTTT. As protein: CASGGGFQDTQYF.

The genes are TRBV30 and TRBJ1-2, with unresolved D. The CDR3 consists of 14 residues. V was cut by 7 bases and J by 6 bases, with 21 bases left in between. The V gene's germline CDR1 is GTSNPN and CDR2 SVGIG (reference sequence). In DNA form, the CDR3 reads TGTGCCTTCTACACCGGGAAAGCGACAAATGGCTACACCTTC. Amino acids: CAFYTGKATNGYTF.

This chain connects TRBV5-8 to TRBJ2-5; possible D gene TRBD1, 5 bases. Germline CDR1 is SGHTS and CDR2 is YDEGEE. V lost 5 bases, J lost 5 bases, and 10 bases lay in between. CDR3 size: 12 residues. In nucleotides, the CDR3 is TGTGCCAGCAGAAAGGGGCTGGAGACCCAGTACTTC. Its protein product is CASRKGLETQYF. The full variable domain, completed using reference TRBV5-8 and TRBJ2-5, is EAGVTQSPTHLIKTRGQQATLRCSPISGHTSVYWYQQALGLGLQFLLWYDEGEERNRGNFPPRFSGRQFPNYSSELNVNALELEDSALYLCASRKGLETQYFGPGTRLLVL.